This entry lists 29 T cell receptor beta chains sequenced from one sample in a study of cytotoxic CD8 clonotypes in ibrutinib-treated CLL. Here immunoSEQ multiplex PCR was the method, and the copy in TCRdb shows in-frame clones only, minus some. Of 30,000 or so clones detected, about 78% appear once; the ten largest clones hold about half. Source: PBMCs, taken after 36 months of ibrutinib treatment. The receptors were gathered from a human donor with chronic lymphocytic leukemia.

V gene TRBV7-3 combines with J gene TRBJ2-3; 13 bases map to TRBD2. This CDR3 spans 14 amino acids. Germline trimming cut 5 bases from V and 7 bases from J; bases unmatched to any gene: 3. CDR1 is SGHTA and CDR2 is FQGTGA in the germline V gene. CDR3 DNA: TGTGCCAGCAGCATGGGGACTAGCGGGAATACGCAGTATTTT. The encoded protein is CASSMGTSGNTQYF.

CDR3: CASSPRVGDRGEQYF. DNA for the CDR3: TGTGCCAGCAGCCCTAGGGTGGGCGACAGGGGCGAGCAGTACTTC. This sequence joins TRBV11-2 and TRBJ2-7; TRBD1 matches 8 bases. The V and J ends lost 5 bases and 6 bases, in that order; junction bases with no gene match: 12. The CDR3 is 15 residues long. Germline CDR1 is SGHAT and CDR2 is FQNNGV.

The chain links TRBV6-5 to TRBJ1-6; D is ambiguous. Trimming stripped 2 bases from V and 5 bases from J, with 7 bases between. Per germline, CDR1 MNHEY and CDR2 SVGAGI. This CDR3 has 14 amino acids. The CDR3 DNA sequence: TGTGCCAGCAGTTACCGGCAGGATAATTCACCCCTCCACTTT. Amino acids: CASSYRQDNSPLHF.

The V and J genes are TRBV30 and TRBJ2-3; D is possibly TRBD2 (6 bases). Trimming left V 0 bases short and J 2 bases short, with 12 bases between. This CDR3 contains 15 residues. The germline V gene encodes CDR1 GTSNPN and CDR2 SVGIG (reference sequence). CDR3 DNA: TGTGCCTGGAGTGTATGGGCGGGGTACACAGATACGCAGTATTTT. Protein: CAWSVWAGYTDTQYF.

This chain uses TRBV25-1 with TRBJ1-1; D is unclear. The CDR3 totals 15 residues. V was pared by 4 bases and J by 3 bases, with 15 bases between. Germline V CDR1 and CDR2: MGHDK, SYGVNS. The CDR3 region is CASSGLWGVDTEAFF. The CDR3 region has the DNA TGTGCCAGCAGTGGTCTGTGGGGAGTGGACACTGAAGCTTTCTTT. Based on the CDR3 plus reference TRBV25-1 and TRBJ1-1, the full variable domain is EADIYQTPRYLVIGTGKKITLECSQTMGHDKMYWYQQDPGMELHLIHYSYGVNSTEKGDLSSESTVSRIRTEHFPLTLESARPSHTSQYLCASSGLWGVDTEAFFGQGTRLTVV.

The gene calls are TRBV4-3 and TRBJ2-7; weak D call: TRBD2 (5 bases). The CDR3 contains 16 residues. From germline, CDR1 is LGHNA and CDR2 YSLEER. Between the trimmed V and J ends, which lost 3 bases and 0 bases, there was a span of 15 bases. The CDR3: CASSQSFSAYSYEQYF. The CDR3 region has the DNA TGCGCCAGCAGCCAGAGTTTTAGCGCGTACTCCTACGAGCAGTACTTC.

The J gene is TRBJ2-5, the V gene TRBV5-8, with 14 bases fitting TRBD2. Germline V gives CDR1 SGHTS, CDR2 YDEGEE. The CDR3 totals 16 residues. The J segment lost 4 bases and the V segment lost 1 base, leaving 3 bases of the junction unmatched. CDR3 sequence: CASSLTGTSGGETQYF. The CDR3 DNA reads as TGTGCCAGCAGCTTGACCGGGACTAGCGGGGGAGAGACCCAGTACTTC.

The J gene is TRBJ2-3, the V gene TRBV9, with 7 bases fitting TRBD2. V lost 2 bases to trimming and J lost 4 bases; unmatched junction nucleotides: 7. The CDR3 is 15 amino acids. In germline, CDR1 is SGDLS, CDR2 YYNGEE. This chain's CDR3 is CASSVSGRVADTQYF. CDR3 in DNA: TGTGCCAGCAGCGTTAGCGGGCGGGTAGCAGATACGCAGTATTTT.

This chain connects TRBV2 to TRBJ1-1; D uncertain. Per germline, CDR1 SNHLY and CDR2 FYNNEI. The ends were cut back, 6 bases at V and 1 base at J, with 12 bases in the middle. The CDR3 runs to 14 residues. The CDR3 bases are TGTGCCAGCAGACCGACCACCCCGAACACTGAAGCTTTCTTT. It encodes CASRPTTPNTEAFF.

The chain joins TRBV12-5 to TRBJ1-1; no clear D gene. Germline CDR1 reads LGHNT; CDR2 reads FRNRAP. This CDR3 contains 12 residues. Trimming left V 6 bases short and J 0 bases short, with 5 bases between. The CDR3 DNA reads as TGTGCTAGTGGGCTCATGAACACTGAAGCTTTCTTT. This encodes CASGLMNTEAFF.

The chain couples TRBV5-1 to TRBJ2-5, with D perhaps being TRBD1 or TRBD2 (5 bases each). Trimming cost V 0 bases and J 3 bases, with 9 bases left between them. The length of the CDR3 is 14 residues. Germline V CDR1 and CDR2: SGHRS, YFSETQ. The CDR3 loop reads CASSLELGEETQYF. In DNA form, the CDR3 reads TGCGCCAGCAGCTTGGAACTAGGGGAAGAGACCCAGTACTTC.

The V call is TRBV7-2, the J call TRBJ1-5; D unresolved. This CDR3 spans 13 amino acids. Germline V lookup: CDR1 SGHTA, CDR2 FQGNSA. V lost 1 base, J lost 9 bases, and 10 bases lay in between. CDR3 bases: TGTGCCAGCAGCTTAGTTTTAGAAGGGCCCCAGCATTTT. Translating it yields CASSLVLEGPQHF.

This clone turned up a few times. The V and J genes are TRBV2 and TRBJ2-7, with TRBD1 identical over 10 bases. From germline, CDR1 is SNHLY and CDR2 FYNNEI. This CDR3 region has 14 residues. V was pared by 6 bases and J by 2 bases, with 4 bases of the junction left unmatched. DNA for the CDR3: TGTGCCAGCAGCCTTGGACAGGGGGCCTACGAGCAGTACTTC. Its protein product is CASSLGQGAYEQYF.

The chain joins TRBV4-3 to TRBJ1-1; no clear D. CDR1 and CDR2 from the germline V gene are LGHNA and YSLEER. V was shortened by 1 base and J by 2 bases, with 11 bases between the two germline ends. The CDR3 has 15 amino acids. The CDR3 protein is CASSQGWTINTEAFF. DNA of the CDR3: TGCGCCAGCAGCCAAGGATGGACCATTAACACTGAAGCTTTCTTT.

The rearrangement joins TRBV9 to TRBJ2-6; D possibly corresponds to TRBD1 (6 bases). The V and J ends lost 0 bases and 0 bases respectively, with 10 bases between them. This CDR3 comprises 17 residues. Germline V gene data show CDR1 as SGDLS and CDR2 as YYNGEE. DNA for the CDR3: TGTGCCAGCAGCGTAGGGACAGTGTACTCTGGGGCCAACGTCCTGACTTTC. Translating gives CASSVGTVYSGANVLTF.

The V call is TRBV2, the J call TRBJ1-4, with 7 bases lining up with TRBD1. With V trimmed by 6 bases and J by 3 bases, 4 bases remained unmatched. The CDR3 loop spans 14 amino acids. CDR1 is SNHLY and CDR2 is FYNNEI in the germline V gene. Written as DNA, the CDR3 is TGTGCCAGCAGGGAAACAGGGGCTAATGAAAAACTGTTTTTT. Translating it yields CASRETGANEKLFF.

The chain carries TRBV6-5 and TRBJ2-3, with D possibly being TRBD2 (5 bases). The germline CDR1 and CDR2 sequences are MNHEY and SVGAGI. The germline V and J ends were trimmed by 5 bases and 4 bases, with 10 bases remaining between them. The CDR3 contains 13 residues. The CDR3 DNA is TGTGCCAGCAGTGGACTGTCGGCAGATACGCAGTATTTT. Protein product: CASSGLSADTQYF.

The chain joins TRBV7-8 to TRBJ1-5, with D possibly TRBD1 on 5 matching bases. CDR3 size: 18 residues. The germline V and J ends were trimmed by 1 base and 0 bases, with 16 bases remaining between them. Per germline, CDR1 SGHVS and CDR2 FQNEAQ. In nucleotides, the CDR3 is TGTGCCAGCAGCTTAGAGGGCGGGGGACCCTATAGCAATCAGCCCCAGCATTTT. Translated, it gives CASSLEGGGPYSNQPQHF.

V and J are TRBV27 and TRBJ2-2; 7 nucleotides line up with TRBD1. Losses at the gene ends were 2 bases for V and 5 bases for J; bases not matched to a gene: 5. This CDR3 spans 15 amino acids. Germline V lookup: CDR1 MNHEY, CDR2 SMNVEV (reference sequence). The CDR3 bases are TGTGCCAGCAGTTTAGGGACAGAGGCGACCGGGGAGCTGTTTTTT. Encoded protein: CASSLGTEATGELFF.

The CDR3 nucleotides are TGTGCCAGCAGTCCCCTGGAAGCGGGACGAAATGAGCAGTTCTTC. Translated: CASSPLEAGRNEQFF. J is TRBJ2-1 and V is TRBV27; 7 nucleotides match TRBD2. The CDR3 consists of 15 residues. V shed 5 bases, J shed 7 bases, and the junction held 11 bases outside the gene matches. Germline V gives CDR1 MNHEY, CDR2 SMNVEV (reference sequence).

Here the CDR3 DNA reads TGTGCCAGCAGCTCAGCCAATTTTGGTCGGGCCCAGTACTTC. Residues: CASSSANFGRAQYF. This sequence joins TRBV7-8 and TRBJ2-5, with D hard to call. CDR1 and CDR2 from the germline V gene are SGHVS and FQNEAQ. The CDR3 is made up of 14 amino acids. V was pared by 4 bases and J by 9 bases, with 18 bases between.

A few counts support this clone. The V gene is TRBV6-6, the J gene TRBJ1-5; a weak D match, TRBD1 (5 bases). From germline, CDR1 is MNHNY and CDR2 SVGAGI (reference sequence). V was shortened by 4 bases and J by 2 bases, with 15 bases between the two germline ends. The CDR3 consists of 16 residues. The DNA for the CDR3 is TGTGCCAGCAGTTTCTTGGAGGGGCTCGGCAATCAGCCCCAGCATTTT. This sequence encodes CASSFLEGLGNQPQHF.

The chain carries TRBV6-5 and TRBJ1-2, with D possibly TRBD1 on 5 matching bases. The CDR3 runs 13 residues. CDR1 and CDR2 (germline): MNHEY, SVGAGI. V lost 7 bases to trimming and J lost 5 bases, with 14 bases between them. The CDR3 DNA is TGTGCCAGCACTCGGGGGGTGGGGTATGGCTACACCTTC. Protein: CASTRGVGYGYTF.

For the CDR3, the DNA is TGCGCCAGCATGCCCCCAGGGATCACTGAAGCTTTCTTT. It specifies CASMPPGITEAFF. The chain combines TRBV5-1 with TRBJ1-1; TRBD1 is a possible D gene (5 bases). Germline CDR1 is SGHRS and CDR2 is YFSETQ. V was cut by 6 bases and J by 4 bases, with 13 bases left in between. The length of the CDR3 is 13 residues.

This chain uses TRBV6-6 with TRBJ2-7; 7 bases agree with TRBD2. CDR3 size: 15 residues. Trimming at V came to 0 bases and at J to 1 base, leaving 3 bases not matched to a gene. The germline V gene has CDR1 MNHNY and CDR2 SVGAGI (reference sequence). CDR3 loop: CASSYSGGWSYEQYF. CDR3 in DNA: TGTGCCAGCAGTTACTCCGGGGGGTGGTCCTACGAGCAGTACTTC.

The chain recombines TRBV6-5 with TRBJ1-2; 7 bases map to TRBD1. Trimming took 7 bases from V and 5 from J; bases not matched to a gene: 10. Germline assignment: CDR1 MNHEY and CDR2 SVGAGI. This CDR3 has 14 residues. The CDR3 DNA reads as TGTGCCAGCACTCCGGGAGGGGGCCTGTATGGCTACACCTTC. Residues: CASTPGGGLYGYTF.

V and J are TRBV7-2 and TRBJ2-7; D is possibly TRBD1 (6 bases). The CDR3 has 14 amino acids. V was clipped by 3 bases and J by 0 bases, with 9 bases between them. The V gene's germline CDR1 is SGHTA and CDR2 FQGNSA. CDR3 region: CASSLQGSSYEQYF. The DNA for the CDR3 is TGTGCCAGCAGCTTGCAGGGGAGCTCCTACGAGCAGTACTTC.

This clone came up a few times. The CDR3 sequence: CASSLGDRGETQYF. For the CDR3, the DNA is TGCGCCAGCAGCCTGGGGGACAGGGGAGAGACCCAGTACTTC. The chain has TRBV4-1 and TRBJ2-5; 10 bases line up with TRBD1. Germline V lookup: CDR1 MGHRA, CDR2 YSYEKL. The V segment lost 4 bases and the J segment 4 bases; nucleotides outside the gene matches: 3. CDR3 length: 14 amino acids.

This rearrangement joins TRBV2 to TRBJ1-3; a possible D gene is TRBD1 (5 bases). Trimming removed 6 bases at V and 4 bases at J, with 10 bases between. Germline CDR1 reads SNHLY; CDR2 reads FYNNEI. The CDR3 covers 13 residues. CDR3 protein: CASSWGYGNTIYF. The CDR3 DNA follows: TGTGCCAGCAGCTGGGGGTACGGAAACACCATATATTTT.